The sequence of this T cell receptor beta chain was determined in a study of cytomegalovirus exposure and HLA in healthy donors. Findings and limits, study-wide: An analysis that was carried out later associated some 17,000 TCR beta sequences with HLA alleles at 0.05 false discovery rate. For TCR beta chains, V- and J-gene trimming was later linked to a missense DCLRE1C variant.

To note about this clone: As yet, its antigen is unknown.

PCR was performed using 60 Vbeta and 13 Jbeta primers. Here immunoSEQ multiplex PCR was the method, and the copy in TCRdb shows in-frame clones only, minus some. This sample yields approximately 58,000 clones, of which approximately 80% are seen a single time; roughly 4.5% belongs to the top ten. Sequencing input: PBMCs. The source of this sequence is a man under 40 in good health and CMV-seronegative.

The CDR3 nucleotides are TGTGCCAGCAGTGACACTAATAGCAATCAGCCCCAGCATTTT. Protein product: CASSDTNSNQPQHF. The chain carries TRBV2 and TRBJ1-5; D is unclear. V shed 3 bases and J shed 0 bases, with 6 bases lying between them. The CDR3 consists of 14 residues. Looked up from germline, CDR1 is SNHLY and CDR2 is FYNNEI. The full variable domain, in which reference TRBV2 and TRBJ1-5 provide the parts outside the CDR3, is EPEVTQTPSHQVTQMGQEVILRCVPISNHLYFYWYRQILGQKVEFLVSFYNNEISEKSEIFDDQFSVERPDGSNFTLKIRSTKLEDSAMYFCASSDTNSNQPQHFGDGTRLSIL.